The 5 T cell receptor beta chains in this list originate from one sample, sequenced in a study of identical twins. TCRdb re-analysed the 5' RACE reads in MiXCR, keeping a single row per CDR3 protein. The sample contains some 500,000 distinct CDR3 sequences, over 11% of which appear only once. This sample was shared with a second study, whose subject was yellow fever vaccine responses in identical twins.

Source material: CD4+ T cells sorted from blood. All receptors derive from a woman between 18 and 30 years old in good health.

At least ten counts were recorded for this clonotype. The genes are TRBV12-3 or TRBV12-4 and TRBJ2-7, with D perhaps TRBD1 or TRBD2 (6 bases each). The CDR3 is 17 amino acids. Trimming took off 4 bases at V and 3 bases at J, with 22 bases between the two ends. The CDR3 DNA reads as TGTGCCAGCAGTTGGAGGGTCGGGCCAGGGGCTTACTACGAGCAGTACTTC. As protein: CASSWRVGPGAYYEQYF.

The chain couples TRBV5-1 to TRBJ2-7; 7 nucleotides line up with TRBD1. The CDR3 consists of 15 residues. J was trimmed by 2 bases and V by 4 bases; bases with no gene match: 9. Germline CDR1 and CDR2: SGHRS and YFSETQ. The CDR3 protein is CASSGTGQSPYEQYF. The CDR3 DNA is TGCGCCAGCAGCGGGACGGGACAGTCTCCCTACGAGCAGTACTTC.

With respect to this clonotype: One end of the junction does not line up with germline, which may come from a read error. This chain joins TRBV27 and TRBJ1-6, with D perhaps TRBD1 (5 bases). The germline gives CDR1 MNHEY, CDR2 SMNVEV (reference sequence). This CDR3 has 16 amino acids. CDR3 protein: CASSFATGRVNSPLHF. The DNA for the CDR3 is TGTGCCAGCAGTTTTGCAACAGGACGGGTTAATTCGCCCCTCCACTTT.

This clonotype was seen many times. The chain carries TRBV29-1 and TRBJ2-2, with a weak D call TRBD1 (6 bases). The CDR3 extends over 14 amino acids. Trimming removed 4 bases at V and 2 bases at J, with 11 bases between. The germline CDR1 and CDR2 sequences are SQVTM and ANQGSEA. The CDR3 sequence is CSVVAGANTGELFF. In DNA, the CDR3 is TGCAGCGTTGTGGCAGGGGCCAACACCGGGGAGCTGTTTTTT.

The sample holds a few counts of this clonotype. This rearrangement joins TRBV7-2 to TRBJ2-1, with D possibly matching TRBD2 (6 bases). Trimming took off 5 bases at V and 4 bases at J, with 21 bases between the two ends. Germline loops: CDR1 SGHTA, CDR2 FQGNSA. The CDR3 totals 17 residues. The CDR3 coding sequence is TGTGCCAGCAGCCGTAGCGCGAGGAGCGGGCTTTACAATGAGCAGTTCTTC. This codes for CASSRSARSGLYNEQFF.